The clone carrying this T cell receptor (beta chain) was seen more than once but under ten times. V was trimmed by 11 bases and J by 0 bases, leaving 13 bases between them. Per germline, CDR1 ENHRY and CDR2 SYGVKD. The CDR3 totals 14 residues. The data belong to a study of blood T cells in healthy people across ages. Each sample gave at least 6 million isolated PBMCs. Together with a sample-barcoded 5' primer, a J-beta primer mix was included in a second PCR lasting about 6 to 11 cycles. One entry per CDR3 protein results from TCRdb running MiXCR on the 5' RACE reads. The sample consists of some 560,000 distinct CDR3 sequences, approximately 26% of them appearing once. The same data also went into a second study, on T cells of mothers and their children. That paper states: Mothers gave over 9.5 million TCR beta CDR3 reads each, and children 3 million to 3.5 million each.

This chain joins TRBV10-3 and TRBJ2-2; D unclear. Material: blood. The source is a boy aged 2 to 10 in good health. The CDR3 is CAVGGVSNTGELFF. CDR3 bases: TGTGCCGTCGGTGGGGTTTCGAACACCGGGGAGCTGTTTTTT.